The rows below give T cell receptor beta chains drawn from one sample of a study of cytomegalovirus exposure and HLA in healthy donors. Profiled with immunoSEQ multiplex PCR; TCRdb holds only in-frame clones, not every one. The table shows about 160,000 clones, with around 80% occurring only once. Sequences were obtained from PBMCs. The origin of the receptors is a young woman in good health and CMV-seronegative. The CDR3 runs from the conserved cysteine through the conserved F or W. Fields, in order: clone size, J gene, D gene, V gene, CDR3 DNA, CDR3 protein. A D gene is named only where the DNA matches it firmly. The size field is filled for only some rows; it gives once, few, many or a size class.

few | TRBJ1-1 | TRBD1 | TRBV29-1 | TGCAGCGTTGACCCAGGGGGCACTGAAGCTTTCTTT | CSVDPGGTEAFF
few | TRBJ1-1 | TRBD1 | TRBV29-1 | TGCAGCGTTCTTAGGACAGGGAACACTGAAGCTTTCTTT | CSVLRTGNTEAFF
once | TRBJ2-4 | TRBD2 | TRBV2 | TGTGCCAGCAGTGAATTAGCGGGAGTTGGCTTAGCCAAAAACATTCAGTACTTC | CASSELAGVGLAKNIQYF
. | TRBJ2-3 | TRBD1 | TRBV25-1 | TGTGCCAGCAGTGACCCCCCCGGGACAGCCCCTAGCACAGATACGCAGTATTTT | CASSDPPGTAPSTDTQYF
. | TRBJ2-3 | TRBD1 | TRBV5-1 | TGCGCCAGCAGCCCACCGAGGACAGGGGCAGATACGCAGTATTTT | CASSPPRTGADTQYF
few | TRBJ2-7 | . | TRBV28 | TGTGCCAGCAGTTCTAGTAAATACGAGCAGTACTTC | CASSSSKYEQYF
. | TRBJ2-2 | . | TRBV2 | TGTGCCAGCAGTCCACAGGGGCGCGGGGTCGGGGAGCTGTTTTTT | CASSPQGRGVGELFF
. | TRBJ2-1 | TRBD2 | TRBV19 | TGTGCCAGTAGTTGGGGACTAACCGGCAATGAGCAGTTCTTC | CASSWGLTGNEQFF
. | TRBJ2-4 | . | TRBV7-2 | TGTGCCAGCAGCTTAGAGGCAGGGATAGACAACATTCAGTACTTC | CASSLEAGIDNIQYF
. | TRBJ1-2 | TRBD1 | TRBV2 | TGTGCCAGCAAAAGGACGTATTCCGGGACAGGGGACGACTATGGCTACACCTTC | CASKRTYSGTGDDYGYTF
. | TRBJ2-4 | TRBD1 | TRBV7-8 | TGTGCCAGCAGCTTAAAAGACAGGGGTGGAGGGGGAAACATTCAGTACTTC | CASSLKDRGGGGNIQYF
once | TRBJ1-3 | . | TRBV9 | TGTGCCAGCAGCGTAGGAACAGGGACTGGAAACACCATATATTTT | CASSVGTGTGNTIYF
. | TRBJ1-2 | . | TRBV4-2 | TGTGCCAGCAGCCAAGATCCCAGCAGGAACTATGGCTACACCTTC | CASSQDPSRNYGYTF
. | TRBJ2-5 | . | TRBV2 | TGTGCCAGCAGTGTCACGGGTCTATCTTCAGAGACCCAGTACTTC | CASSVTGLSSETQYF
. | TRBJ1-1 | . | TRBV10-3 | TGTGCCATCAGTGGAAAGGGGCAGAACACTGAAGCTTTCTTT | CAISGKGQNTEAFF
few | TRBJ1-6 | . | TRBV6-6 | TGTGCCCGCCTCCCCGGACAGACCCGCTCACCCCTCCACTTT | CARLPGQTRSPLHF
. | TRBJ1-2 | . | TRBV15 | TGTGCCACCAGCAGAGACGAGAGTGGGGCAAGCTATGGCTACACCTTC | CATSRDESGASYGYTF
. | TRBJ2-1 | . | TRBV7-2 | TGTGCCAGCAGCTTAGTGTTCGGCAATGAGCAGTTCTTC | CASSLVFGNEQFF
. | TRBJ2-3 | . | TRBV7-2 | TGTGCCAGCGGATCGGGAGTTAGTACAGATACGCAGTATTTT | CASGSGVSTDTQYF
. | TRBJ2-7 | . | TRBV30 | TGTGCCTGGAGTGTACATGCGGGCTACGAGCAGTACTTC | CAWSVHAGYEQYF
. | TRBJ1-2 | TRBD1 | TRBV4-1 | TGCGCCAGCAGCCAGCCGGGACAGGGTAGTGGCTATGGCTACACCTTC | CASSQPGQGSGYGYTF
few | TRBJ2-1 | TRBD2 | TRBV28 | TGTGCCAGCAGTTTAAGCGCTAGCGGGTCCGTGGGGCAGTTCTTC | CASSLSASGSVGQFF
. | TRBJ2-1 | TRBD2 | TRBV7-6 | TGTGCCAGCAGCGATCCGGGACTAGCGAGAAAGAGCTCCTACAATGAGCAGTTCTTC | CASSDPGLARKSSYNEQFF
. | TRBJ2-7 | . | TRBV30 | TGTGCCTGGAGTGTAAGAGTTACCTCCTACGAGCAGTACTTC | CAWSVRVTSYEQYF
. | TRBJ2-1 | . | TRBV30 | TGTGCCTGGAGTGTTGTCGCGCCTTACAATGAGCAGTTCTTC | CAWSVVAPYNEQFF
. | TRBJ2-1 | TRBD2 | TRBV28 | TGTGCCAGCAGACCTCCGGGGGGCTCCTACAATGAGCAGTTCTTC | CASRPPGGSYNEQFF
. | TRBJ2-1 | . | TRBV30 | TGTGCCTGGACCTTGGACTCCCAACGTCCAAATGAGCAGTTCTTC | CAWTLDSQRPNEQFF
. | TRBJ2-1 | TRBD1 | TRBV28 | TGTGCCAGCAGTTTAGGTCCGGACAGGCCTCCCTACAATGAGCAGTTCTTC | CASSLGPDRPPYNEQFF
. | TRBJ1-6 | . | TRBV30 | TGTGCCTGGAGTAGCGAGAGCTCCTATAATTCACCCCTCCACTTT | CAWSSESSYNSPLHF
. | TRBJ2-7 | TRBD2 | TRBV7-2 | TGTGCCAGCAGCCGTAGCGGGAGGGCCTACGAGCAGTACTTC | CASSRSGRAYEQYF
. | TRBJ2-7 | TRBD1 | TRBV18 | TGTGCCAGCTCACGGCCGGACAGGCCTAACGAGCAGTACTTC | CASSRPDRPNEQYF
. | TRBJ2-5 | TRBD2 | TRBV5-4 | TGTGCCAGCAGCCGGGGACTAGTTGAGACCCAGTACTTC | CASSRGLVETQYF